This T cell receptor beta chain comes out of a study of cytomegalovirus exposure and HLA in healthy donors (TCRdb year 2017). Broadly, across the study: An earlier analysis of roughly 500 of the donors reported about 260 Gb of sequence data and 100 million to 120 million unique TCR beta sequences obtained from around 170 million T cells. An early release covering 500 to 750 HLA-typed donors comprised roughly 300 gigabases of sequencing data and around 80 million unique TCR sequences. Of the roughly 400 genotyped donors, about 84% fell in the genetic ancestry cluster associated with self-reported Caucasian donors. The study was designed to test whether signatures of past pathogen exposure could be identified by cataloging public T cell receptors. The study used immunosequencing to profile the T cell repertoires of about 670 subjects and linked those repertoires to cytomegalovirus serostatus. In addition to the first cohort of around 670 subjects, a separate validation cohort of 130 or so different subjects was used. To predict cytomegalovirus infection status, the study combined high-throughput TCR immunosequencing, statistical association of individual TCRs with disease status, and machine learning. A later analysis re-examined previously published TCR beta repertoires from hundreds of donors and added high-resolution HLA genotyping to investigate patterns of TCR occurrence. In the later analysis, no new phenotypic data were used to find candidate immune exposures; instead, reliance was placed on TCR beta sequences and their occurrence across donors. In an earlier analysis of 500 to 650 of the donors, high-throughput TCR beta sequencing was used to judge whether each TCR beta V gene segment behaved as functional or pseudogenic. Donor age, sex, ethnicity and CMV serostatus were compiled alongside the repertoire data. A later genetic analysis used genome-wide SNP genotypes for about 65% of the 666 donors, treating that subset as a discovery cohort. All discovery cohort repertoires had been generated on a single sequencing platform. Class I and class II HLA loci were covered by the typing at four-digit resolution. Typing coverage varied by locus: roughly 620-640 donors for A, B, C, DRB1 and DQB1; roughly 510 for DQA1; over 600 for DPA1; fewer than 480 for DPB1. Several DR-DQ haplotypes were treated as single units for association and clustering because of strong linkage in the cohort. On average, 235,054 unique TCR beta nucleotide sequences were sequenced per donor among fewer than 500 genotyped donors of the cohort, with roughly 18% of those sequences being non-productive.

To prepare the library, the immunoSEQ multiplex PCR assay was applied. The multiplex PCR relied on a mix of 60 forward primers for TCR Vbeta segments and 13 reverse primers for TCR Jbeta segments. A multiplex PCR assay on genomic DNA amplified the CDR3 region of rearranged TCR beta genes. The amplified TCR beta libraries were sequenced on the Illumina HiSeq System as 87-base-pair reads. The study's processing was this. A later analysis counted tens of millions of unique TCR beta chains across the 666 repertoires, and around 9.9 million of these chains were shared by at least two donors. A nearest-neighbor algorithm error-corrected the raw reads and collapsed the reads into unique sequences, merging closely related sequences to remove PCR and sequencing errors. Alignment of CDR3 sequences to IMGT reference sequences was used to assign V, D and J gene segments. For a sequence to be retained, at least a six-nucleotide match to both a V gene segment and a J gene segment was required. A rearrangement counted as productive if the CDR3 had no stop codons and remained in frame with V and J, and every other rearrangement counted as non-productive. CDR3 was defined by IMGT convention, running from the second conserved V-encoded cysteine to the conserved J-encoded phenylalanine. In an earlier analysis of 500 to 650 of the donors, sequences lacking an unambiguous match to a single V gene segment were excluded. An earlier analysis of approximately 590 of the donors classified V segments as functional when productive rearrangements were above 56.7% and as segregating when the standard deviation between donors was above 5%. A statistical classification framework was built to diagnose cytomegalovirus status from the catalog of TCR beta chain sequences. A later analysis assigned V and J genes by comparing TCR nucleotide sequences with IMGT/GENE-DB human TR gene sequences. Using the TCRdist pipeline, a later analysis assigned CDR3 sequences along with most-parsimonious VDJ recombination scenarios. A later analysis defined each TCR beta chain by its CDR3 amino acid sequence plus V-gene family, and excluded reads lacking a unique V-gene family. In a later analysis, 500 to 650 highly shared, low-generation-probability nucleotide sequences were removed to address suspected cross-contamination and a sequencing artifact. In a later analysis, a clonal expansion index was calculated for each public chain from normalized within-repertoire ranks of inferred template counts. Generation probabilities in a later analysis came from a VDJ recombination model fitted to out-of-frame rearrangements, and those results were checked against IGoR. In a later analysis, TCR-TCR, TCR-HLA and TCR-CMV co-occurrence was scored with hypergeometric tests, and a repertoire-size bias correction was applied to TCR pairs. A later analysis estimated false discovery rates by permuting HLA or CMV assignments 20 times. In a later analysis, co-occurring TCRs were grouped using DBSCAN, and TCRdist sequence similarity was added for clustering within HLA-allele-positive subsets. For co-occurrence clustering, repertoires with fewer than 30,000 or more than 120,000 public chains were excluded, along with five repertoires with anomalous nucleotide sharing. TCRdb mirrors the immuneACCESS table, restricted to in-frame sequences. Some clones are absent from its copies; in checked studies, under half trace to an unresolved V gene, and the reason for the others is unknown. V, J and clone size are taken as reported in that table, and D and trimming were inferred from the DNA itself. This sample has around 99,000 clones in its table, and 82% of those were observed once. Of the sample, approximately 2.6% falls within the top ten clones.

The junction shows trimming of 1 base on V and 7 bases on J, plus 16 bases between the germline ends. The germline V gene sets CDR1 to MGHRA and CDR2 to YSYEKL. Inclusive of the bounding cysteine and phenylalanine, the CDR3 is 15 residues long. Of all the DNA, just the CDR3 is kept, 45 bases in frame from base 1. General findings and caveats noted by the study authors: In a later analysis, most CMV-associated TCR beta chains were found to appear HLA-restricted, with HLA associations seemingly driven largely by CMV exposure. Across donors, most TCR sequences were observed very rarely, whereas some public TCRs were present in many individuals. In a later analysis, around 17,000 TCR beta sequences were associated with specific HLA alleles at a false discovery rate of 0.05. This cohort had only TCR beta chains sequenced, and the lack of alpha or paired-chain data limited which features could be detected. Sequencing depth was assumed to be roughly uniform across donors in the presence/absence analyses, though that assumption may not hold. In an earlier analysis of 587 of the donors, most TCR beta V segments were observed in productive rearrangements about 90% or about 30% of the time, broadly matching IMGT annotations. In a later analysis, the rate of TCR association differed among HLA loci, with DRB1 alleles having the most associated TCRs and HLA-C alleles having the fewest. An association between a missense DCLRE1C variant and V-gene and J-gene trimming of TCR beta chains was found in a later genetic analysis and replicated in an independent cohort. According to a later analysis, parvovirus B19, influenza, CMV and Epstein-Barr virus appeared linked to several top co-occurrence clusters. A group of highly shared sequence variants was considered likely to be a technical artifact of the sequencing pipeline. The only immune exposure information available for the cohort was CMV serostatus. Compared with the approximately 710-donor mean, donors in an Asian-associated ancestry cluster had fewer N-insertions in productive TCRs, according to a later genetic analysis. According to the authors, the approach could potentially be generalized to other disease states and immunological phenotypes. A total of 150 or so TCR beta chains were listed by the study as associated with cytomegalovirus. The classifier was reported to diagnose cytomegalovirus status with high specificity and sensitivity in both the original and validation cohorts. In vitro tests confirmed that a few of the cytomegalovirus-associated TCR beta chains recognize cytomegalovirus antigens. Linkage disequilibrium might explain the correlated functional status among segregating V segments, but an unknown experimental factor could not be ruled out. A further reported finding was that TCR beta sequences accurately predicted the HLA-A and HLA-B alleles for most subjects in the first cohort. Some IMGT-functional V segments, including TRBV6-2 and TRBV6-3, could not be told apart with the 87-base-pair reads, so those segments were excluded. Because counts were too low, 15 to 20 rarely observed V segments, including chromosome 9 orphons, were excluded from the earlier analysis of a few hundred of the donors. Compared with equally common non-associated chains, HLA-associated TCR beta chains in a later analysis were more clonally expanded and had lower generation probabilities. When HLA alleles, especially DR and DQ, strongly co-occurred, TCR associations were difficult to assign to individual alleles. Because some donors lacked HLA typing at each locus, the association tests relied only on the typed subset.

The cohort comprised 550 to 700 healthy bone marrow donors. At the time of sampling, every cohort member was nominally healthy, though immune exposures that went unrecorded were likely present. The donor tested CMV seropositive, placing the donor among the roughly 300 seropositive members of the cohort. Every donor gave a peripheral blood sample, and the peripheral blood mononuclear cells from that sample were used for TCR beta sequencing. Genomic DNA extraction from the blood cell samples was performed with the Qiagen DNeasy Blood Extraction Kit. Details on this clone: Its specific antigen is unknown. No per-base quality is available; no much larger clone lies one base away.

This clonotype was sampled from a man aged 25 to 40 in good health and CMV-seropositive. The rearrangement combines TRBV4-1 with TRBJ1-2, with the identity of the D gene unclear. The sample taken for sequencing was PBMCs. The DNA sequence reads TGCGCCAGCAGCCAAGGACACAGTGCCGAGAGTGGCTACACCTTC. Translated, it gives CASSQGHSAESGYTF.